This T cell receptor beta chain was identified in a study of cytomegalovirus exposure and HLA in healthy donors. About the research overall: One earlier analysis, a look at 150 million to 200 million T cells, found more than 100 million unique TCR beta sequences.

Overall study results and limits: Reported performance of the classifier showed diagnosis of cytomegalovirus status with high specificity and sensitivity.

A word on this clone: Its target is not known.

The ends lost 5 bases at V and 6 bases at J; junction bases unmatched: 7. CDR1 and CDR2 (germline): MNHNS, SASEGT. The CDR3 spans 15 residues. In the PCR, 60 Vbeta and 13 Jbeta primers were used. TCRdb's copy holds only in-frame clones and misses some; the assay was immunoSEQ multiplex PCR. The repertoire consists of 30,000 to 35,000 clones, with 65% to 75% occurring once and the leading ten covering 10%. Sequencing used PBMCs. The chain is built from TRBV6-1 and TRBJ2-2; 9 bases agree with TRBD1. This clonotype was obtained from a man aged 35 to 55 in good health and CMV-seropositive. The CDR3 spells CASSRDRVTPGELFF. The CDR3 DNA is TGTGCCAGCAGTAGGGACAGGGTGACCCCCGGGGAGCTGTTTTTT.